This T cell receptor (beta chain) emerged from a study of blood T cell repertoires in COVID-19. For the study at large: Sites across the United States, Italy and Spain contributed samples from acute and convalescent COVID-19. The analysed material was cDNA or gDNA that came from T cells, B-cell-depleted T cells, or PBMCs.

Trimming removed 4 bases from V and 0 bases from J; junction bases left unmatched: 7. CDR3 length: 16 residues. Germline assignment: CDR1 SGDLS and CDR2 YYNGEE. Per the original data handling: Amplified reference gene primers provided the basis for estimating nucleated cell counts. Assay: immunoSEQ multiplex PCR; the TCRdb copy retains only in-frame clones and omits some. That table supplies the V and J calls and clone size; D and trimming were determined from the DNA. The data contain under 200,000 clones, more than 85% of them singletons. This TCR was sampled from a man aged 65 to 79 with active or convalescent COVID-19. V is TRBV9 and J is TRBJ1-3; 7 nucleotides align to TRBD1. The sample consisted of peripheral blood. DNA for the CDR3: TGTGCCAGCAGCTCGACAGGGCAGATCTCTGGAAACACCATATATTTT. It codes for CASSSTGQISGNTIYF.